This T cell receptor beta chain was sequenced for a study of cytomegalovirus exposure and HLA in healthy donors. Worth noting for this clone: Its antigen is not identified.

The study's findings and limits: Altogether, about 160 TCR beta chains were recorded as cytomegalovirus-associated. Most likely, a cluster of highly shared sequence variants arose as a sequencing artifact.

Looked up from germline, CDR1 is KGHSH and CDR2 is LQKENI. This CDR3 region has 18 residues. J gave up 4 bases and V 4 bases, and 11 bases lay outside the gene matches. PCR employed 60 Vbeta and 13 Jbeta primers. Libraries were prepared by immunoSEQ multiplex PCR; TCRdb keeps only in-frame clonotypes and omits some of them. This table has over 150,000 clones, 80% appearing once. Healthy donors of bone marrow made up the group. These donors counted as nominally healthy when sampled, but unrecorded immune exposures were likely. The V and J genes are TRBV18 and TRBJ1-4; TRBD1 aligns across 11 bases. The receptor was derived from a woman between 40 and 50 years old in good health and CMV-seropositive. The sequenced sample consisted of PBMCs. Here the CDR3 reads CASSLTRTGGGINEKLFF. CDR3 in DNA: TGTGCCAGCTCACTTACTCGGACAGGGGGCGGCATTAATGAAAAACTGTTTTTT.